The 32 T cell receptor beta chains given below trace back to one sample, sequenced in a study of T-cell reconstitution after alpha-beta-depleted transplantation in children. As it was prepared, the TCRbeta library received unique molecular identifiers. TCRdb reprocessed the PCR reads with MiXCR, giving one entry per CDR3 protein. The profile covers fewer than 1 million distinct CDR3 sequences, with roughly 15% appearing a single time and roughly 5% taken by the ten largest. The sample in question was PBMCs, mostly from graft donor cells, obtained 360 days after TCRalphabeta/CD19-depleted stem cell transplant. All receptors come from a male patient between 5 and 17 years old who had a stem cell transplant for acute lymphoblastic leukemia, so the T cells may come from the graft donor.

This clonotype was recorded a few times. The chain uses TRBV20-1 and TRBJ2-1, with 7 bases lining up with TRBD2. Trimming removed 0 bases from V and 3 bases from J; junction bases left unmatched: 14. The CDR3 extends over 18 amino acids. The germline V gene encodes CDR1 DFQATT and CDR2 SNEGSKA (reference sequence). The CDR3 protein is CSARDLVGTSADYNEQFF. CDR3 coding DNA: TGCAGTGCTAGAGATTTGGTCGGAACTAGCGCAGACTACAATGAGCAGTTCTTC.

The V call is TRBV18, the J call TRBJ2-7; D not certain. This CDR3 spans 13 amino acids. The germline CDR1 and CDR2 sequences are KGHSH and LQKENI. V lost 5 bases, J lost 5 bases, and 13 bases lay in between. CDR3 in amino acids: CASSEVWPNEQYF. The CDR3 coding sequence is TGTGCCAGCTCAGAGGTCTGGCCTAACGAGCAGTACTTC.

This chain connects TRBV18 to TRBJ2-3; 7 bases match TRBD1. The CDR3 is made up of 18 amino acids. Germline assignment: CDR1 KGHSH and CDR2 LQKENI. The ends lost 7 bases at V and 0 bases at J; junction bases unmatched: 16. For the CDR3, the DNA is TGTGCCAGCTTCCTCGACAGGGAGAGTGGAACTAGCACAGATACGCAGTATTTT. It encodes CASFLDRESGTSTDTQYF. Full variable domain (outside the CDR3, taken from reference TRBV18 and TRBJ2-3): NAGVMQNPRHLVRRRGQEARLRCSPMKGHSHVYWYRQLPEEGLKFMVYLQKENIIDESGMPKERFSAEFPKEGPSILRIQQVVRGDSAAYFCASFLDRESGTSTDTQYFGPGTRLTVL.

With respect to this clonotype: At one end, the junction sequence differs from germline, possibly due to a read error. The chain is built from TRBV13 and TRBJ2-5; a weak D match, TRBD1 (5 bases). The CDR3 consists of 12 residues. From germline, CDR1 is PRHDT and CDR2 FYEKMQ (reference sequence). The CDR3 reads CASQRQQEAQYF. CDR3 bases: TGTGCCAGCCAACGACAGCAAGAGGCCCAGTACTTC.

This clonotype turned up a few times. V and J are TRBV6-5 and TRBJ1-1; possibly TRBD1 for D (6 bases). Trimming pared 4 bases from V and 2 bases from J, leaving 14 bases between. Germline loops: CDR1 MNHEY, CDR2 SVGAGI. The CDR3 extends over 15 amino acids. The CDR3 region is CASSSFRTANTEAFF. Here the CDR3 DNA reads TGTGCCAGCAGTTCTTTCCGGACAGCAAACACTGAAGCTTTCTTT.

The chain joins TRBV3-1 to TRBJ2-7, with TRBD1 matching 9 bases. With V trimmed by 5 bases and J by 6 bases, 11 bases remained unmatched. The CDR3 runs 15 residues. Germline V gene data show CDR1 as LGHDT and CDR2 as YNNKEL (reference sequence). The DNA for the CDR3 is TGTGCCAGCAGCGTAACCGGGACAGGGACGGTCGAGCAGTACTTC. It codes for CASSVTGTGTVEQYF.

This clonotype was picked up a small number of times. V is TRBV12-3 or TRBV12-4 and J is TRBJ2-3, with 7 bases aligning to TRBD2. The CDR3 covers 14 residues. The V segment lost 8 bases and the J segment 4 bases; nucleotides outside the gene matches: 9. The CDR3 here is CASGEGGPADTQYF. DNA for the CDR3: TGTGCCAGCGGGGAGGGAGGGCCAGCAGATACGCAGTATTTT.

The chain uses TRBV5-1 and TRBJ2-5, with 10 bases lining up with TRBD2. The CDR3 is 15 amino acids. Trimming took 0 bases from V and 4 from J; bases not matched to a gene: 3. Germline V gives CDR1 SGHRS, CDR2 YFSETQ. The CDR3 sequence: CASSLVLAGPETQYF. CDR3 in DNA: TGCGCCAGCAGCTTGGTACTAGCGGGACCAGAGACCCAGTACTTC.

The chain carries TRBV20-1 and TRBJ2-6; D is undetermined. Germline assignment: CDR1 DFQATT and CDR2 SNEGSKA (reference sequence). The CDR3 is 14 residues long. The V gene lost 4 bases and the J gene lost 0 bases, with 7 bases spanning the gap. The CDR3 sequence: CSAKRASGANVLTF. The CDR3 nucleotides are TGCAGTGCTAAAAGGGCCTCTGGGGCCAACGTCCTGACTTTC.

V usage is TRBV7-7 and J usage is TRBJ2-5, with 10 bases lining up with TRBD1. The length of the CDR3 is 23 residues. With 3 bases clipped from V and 5 bases from J, the junction kept 30 bases outside the gene matches. Germline V CDR1 and CDR2: SSHAT, FNYEAQ (reference sequence). CDR3 nucleotides: TGTGCCAGCAGCTTGGGTTCGGGACAGGGGATCTCGGGGCGTGCGGCCCTACAGGAGACCCAGTACTTC. This translates into CASSLGSGQGISGRAALQETQYF.

This sequence joins TRBV18 and TRBJ1-5, with D perhaps TRBD1 (6 bases). The CDR3 sequence is 14 residues long. Trimming took 1 base from V and 5 from J, leaving 9 bases between them. Germline CDR1 is KGHSH and CDR2 is LQKENI. In nucleotides, the CDR3 is TGTGCCAGCTCACCACGGGACATCGATCAGCCCCAGCATTTT. Amino acids: CASSPRDIDQPQHF.

There are a few counts of this clonotype. This sequence joins TRBV7-9 and TRBJ2-1; D gene uncertain. The CDR3 covers 12 residues. V was shortened by 3 bases and J by 10 bases, with 10 bases between the two germline ends. Germline V lookup: CDR1 SEHNR, CDR2 FQNEAQ (reference sequence). In nucleotides, the CDR3 is TGTGCCAGCAGCTTTCCGGTGGGAGAGCAGTTCTTC. Protein product: CASSFPVGEQFF. The variable domain in full, with the rest retrieved from reference TRBV7-9 and TRBJ2-1, is DTGVSQNPRHKITKRGQNVTFRCDPISEHNRLYWYRQTLGQGPEFLTYFQNEAQLEKSRLLSDRFSAERPKGSFSTLEIQRTEQGDSAMYLCASSFPVGEQFFGPGTRLTVL.

The V call is TRBV7-9, the J call TRBJ2-7, with TRBD1 identical over 8 bases. The ends lost 2 bases at V and 7 bases at J; junction bases unmatched: 16. This CDR3 comprises 17 residues. CDR1 SEHNR and CDR2 FQNEAQ come from the germline V gene (reference sequence). CDR3 sequence reads: CASSLHQIGQGPSEQYF. CDR3 nucleotides: TGTGCCAGCAGCTTACACCAGATCGGACAGGGTCCCTCAGAGCAGTACTTC. Drawing the rest from reference TRBV7-9 and TRBJ2-7, the complete variable domain is DTGVSQNPRHKITKRGQNVTFRCDPISEHNRLYWYRQTLGQGPEFLTYFQNEAQLEKSRLLSDRFSAERPKGSFSTLEIQRTEQGDSAMYLCASSLHQIGQGPSEQYFGPGTRLTVT.

The table lists this clonotype with a few counts. The chain recombines TRBV30 with TRBJ2-3, with D tentatively TRBD1 (5 bases). The CDR3 runs 15 residues. Germline V gives CDR1 GTSNPN, CDR2 SVGIG (reference sequence). Trimming removed 4 bases from V and 1 base from J, with 15 bases in between. This CDR3 is CAWKVGVTGTDTQYF. As DNA, the CDR3 is TGTGCCTGGAAAGTCGGAGTGACAGGCACAGATACGCAGTATTTT.

This clonotype occurred a few times. The V gene is TRBV2, the J gene TRBJ1-5, with D uncertain. Germline V CDR1 and CDR2: SNHLY, FYNNEI. Trimming removed 3 bases at V and 6 bases at J, with 12 bases between. This CDR3 is 14 amino acids long. CDR3 protein: CASSDSGPGQPQHF. CDR3 nucleotides: TGTGCCAGCAGTGATTCGGGTCCGGGTCAGCCCCAGCATTTT.

This clonotype turned up a few times. The CDR3: CASSQEGVSTYEQYF. In nucleotides, the CDR3 is TGCGCCAGCAGCCAAGAAGGGGTTAGCACCTACGAGCAGTACTTC. The gene calls are TRBV4-1 and TRBJ2-7; TRBD1 is a possible D gene (5 bases). The CDR3 runs to 15 residues. CDR1 and CDR2 from the germline V gene are MGHRA and YSYEKL. Trimming took 0 bases from V and 2 from J, leaving 11 bases between them.

In its sample, this clonotype was seen many times. The genes are TRBV6-2 or TRBV6-3 and TRBJ2-1; TRBD2 matches 11 bases. The CDR3 totals 15 residues. The germline V gene encodes CDR1 MNHEY and CDR2 SVGEGT. J lost 9 bases, V lost 6 bases, and 10 bases had no gene match. The CDR3 bases are TGTGCCAGCAGCCTAGTAGCGGGAGGGCTGGTTGAGCAGTTCTTC. Amino acid sequence: CASSLVAGGLVEQFF.

The CDR3 sequence is CASSSYSLESYEQYF. CDR3 DNA sequence: TGTGCCAGCAGCTCTTACAGCCTTGAGTCCTACGAGCAGTACTTC. V gene TRBV7-6 combines with J gene TRBJ2-7; D unclear. This CDR3 has 15 amino acids. The V gene lost 4 bases and the J gene lost 1 base, with 14 bases spanning the gap. Germline V gives CDR1 SGHVS, CDR2 FNYEAQ.

The V gene is TRBV7-2, the J gene TRBJ2-7; 8 bases are shared with TRBD1. Germline V gene sequence: CDR1 SGHTA, CDR2 FQGNSA. The CDR3 has 14 residues. Unmatched junction bases numbered 4, after V lost 3 bases and J lost 3 bases. The CDR3 DNA reads as TGTGCCAGCAGCTTTGTGACAGGGGTCTACGAGCAGTACTTC. It codes for CASSFVTGVYEQYF.

This rearrangement joins TRBV20-1 to TRBJ2-2; tentatively, D is TRBD1 (6 bases). Germline V CDR1 and CDR2: DFQATT, SNEGSKA (reference sequence). The CDR3 has 12 residues. V was trimmed by 3 bases and J by 7 bases, leaving 9 bases between them. CDR3 sequence reads: CSARAGVGELFF. The CDR3 DNA reads TGCAGTGCTAGGGCAGGGGTCGGGGAGCTGTTTTTT.

This clonotype occurred many times. The genes are TRBV9 and TRBJ2-5; D is ambiguous. The V end was cut by 5 bases, the J end by 5 bases, with 13 bases between. The germline V gene has CDR1 SGDLS and CDR2 YYNGEE. The CDR3 has 13 residues. CDR3 sequence reads: CASRSELVETQYF. In nucleotides, the CDR3 is TGTGCCAGCAGAAGCGAGTTGGTGGAGACCCAGTACTTC.

The chain uses TRBV11-2 and TRBJ2-4; possibly TRBD2 for D (5 bases). The V and J ends lost 0 bases and 0 bases respectively, with 15 bases between them. Germline CDR1 and CDR2: SGHAT and FQNNGV. The CDR3 loop spans 18 amino acids. The CDR3 DNA reads TGTGCCAGCAGCTTAGAAAGGAGAGGGCGAGTAGCCAAAAACATTCAGTACTTC. Its protein is CASSLERRGRVAKNIQYF.

The V call is TRBV7-9, the J call TRBJ1-4, with 7 nucleotides matching TRBD1. CDR1 is SEHNR and CDR2 is FQNEAQ in the germline V gene (reference sequence). V was clipped by 5 bases and J by 8 bases; unmatched bases: 8. There are 14 residues in the CDR3. CDR3 sequence reads: CASSLDRESEKLFF. CDR3 DNA sequence: TGTGCCAGCAGCCTTGACAGGGAGTCGGAAAAACTGTTTTTT.

This clonotype has a handful of counts. This chain uses TRBV4-1 with TRBJ2-5; TRBD2 aligns across 10 bases. Germline assignment: CDR1 MGHRA and CDR2 YSYEKL. V trimming: 2 bases; J trimming: 1 base; junction bases outside the gene matches: 7. CDR3 length: 17 amino acids. CDR3 sequence reads: CASSQTSGRGGQETQYF. The CDR3 DNA reads TGCGCCAGCAGCCAAACGAGCGGGAGGGGGGGCCAAGAGACCCAGTACTTC.

This clonotype was seen a few times. The chain couples TRBV5-1 to TRBJ2-2, with 7 bases aligning to TRBD2. Germline trimming cut 7 bases from V and 0 bases from J; bases unmatched to any gene: 12. There are 17 residues in the CDR3. Looked up from germline, CDR1 is SGHRS and CDR2 is YFSETQ. The CDR3 region is CASGATSSGANTGELFF. The CDR3 region has the DNA TGCGCCAGCGGCGCCACTTCTAGCGGCGCGAACACCGGGGAGCTGTTTTTT.

The sample holds many counts of this clonotype. Because the CDR3's place on the DNA is in doubt, the DNA is left out and the CDR3 is given as listed by TCRdb. The chain employs TRBV21-1 and TRBJ2-5; TRBD1, the D gene given by the table, was not confirmed from the DNA. TRBV21-1 is shown as a pseudogene. The CDR3 spans 17 amino acids, including both terminal residues. CDR3 sequence reads: CASSKWGRGADQETQYF.

This clonotype has only a few counts. The CDR3 DNA follows: TGTGCCAGCAGTTTAGCCGGGACAGGGGTGACTGAAGCTTTCTTT. Translating it yields CASSLAGTGVTEAFF. This rearrangement joins TRBV12-3 or TRBV12-4 to TRBJ1-1; 10 bases match TRBD1. V shed 0 bases and J 5 bases; nucleotides not matched to a gene: 3. There are 15 residues in the CDR3.

This chain uses TRBV11-2 with TRBJ2-1, with D tentatively TRBD2 (6 bases). V gave up 5 bases and J gave up 0 bases, with 11 bases separating them. The CDR3 covers 15 residues. Germline loops: CDR1 SGHAT, CDR2 FQNNGV. CDR3 sequence: CASSARTNSYNEQFF. The DNA of the CDR3 is TGTGCCAGCAGCGCCCGGACTAACTCCTACAATGAGCAGTTCTTC.

This clonotype was counted between two and nine times. The chain carries TRBV15 and TRBJ1-4; D gene ambiguous. CDR1 LNHNV and CDR2 YYDKDF come from the germline V gene (reference sequence). The CDR3 sequence is 14 residues long. The germline V and J ends were trimmed by 6 bases and 5 bases, with 13 bases remaining between them. This chain's CDR3 is CATSHQLQNEKLFF. The CDR3 DNA sequence: TGTGCCACCAGTCACCAGCTACAAAATGAAAAACTGTTTTTT.

The genes are TRBV2 and TRBJ1-5; the match to TRBD1 covers 8 bases. The CDR3 totals 17 residues. Germline values: CDR1 SNHLY, CDR2 FYNNEI. J was trimmed by 0 bases and V by 4 bases; bases with no gene match: 8. The CDR3: CASSARQGMYSNQPQHF. The CDR3 coding sequence is TGTGCCAGCAGTGCGAGACAGGGGATGTATAGCAATCAGCCCCAGCATTTT.

A few counts support this clonotype. The J gene is TRBJ2-3, the V gene TRBV15; no definite D call. This CDR3 spans 13 amino acids. Per the germline V gene, CDR1 is LNHNV and CDR2 is YYDKDF (reference sequence). The ends were cut back, 1 base at V and 6 bases at J, with 8 bases in the middle. In nucleotides, the CDR3 is TGTGCCACCAGCAGAGTGACTTTTGATACGCAGTATTTT. It specifies CATSRVTFDTQYF.

There are a few counts of this clonotype. V and J are TRBV30 and TRBJ1-2, with D perhaps matching TRBD1 (5 bases). The germline gives CDR1 GTSNPN, CDR2 SVGIG (reference sequence). V lost 4 bases and J 7 bases, leaving 19 bases between the germline ends. The CDR3 is 14 residues long. CDR3 DNA: TGTGCCTGGATTGGGGCGACGCTAATAGGTGGCTACACCTTC. Amino acid sequence: CAWIGATLIGGYTF.